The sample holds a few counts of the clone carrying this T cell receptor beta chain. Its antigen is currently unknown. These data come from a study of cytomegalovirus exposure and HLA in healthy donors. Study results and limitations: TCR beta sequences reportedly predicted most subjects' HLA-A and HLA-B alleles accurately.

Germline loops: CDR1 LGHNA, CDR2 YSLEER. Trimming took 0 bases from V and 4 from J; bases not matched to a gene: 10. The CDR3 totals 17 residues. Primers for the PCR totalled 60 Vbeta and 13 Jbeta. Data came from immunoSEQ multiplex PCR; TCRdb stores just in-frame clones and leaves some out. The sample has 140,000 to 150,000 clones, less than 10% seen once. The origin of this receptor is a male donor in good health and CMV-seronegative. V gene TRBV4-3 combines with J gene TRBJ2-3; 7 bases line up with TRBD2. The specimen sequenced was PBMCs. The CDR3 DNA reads TGCGCCAGCAGCCAAGATACCCTTCTAGCGGCAGCAGATACGCAGTATTTT. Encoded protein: CASSQDTLLAAADTQYF.